Reported below is one T cell receptor (beta chain). The library labeled individual cDNA molecules by adding unique molecular identifiers to them. TCRdb processed the RACE reads anew with MiXCR; each CDR3 protein has one entry. Among about 77,000 distinct CDR3 sequences listed, approximately 8.6% were seen once. Per the germline V gene, CDR1 is DFQATT and CDR2 is SNEGSKA (reference sequence). J gave up 9 bases and V 5 bases, and 11 bases lay outside the gene matches. The CDR3 loop spans 15 amino acids. The data were taken from a study of human T cells and chemical hapten exposure. Time point: healthy volunteer bleed at 6 weeks. Total RNA was extracted from unfractionated whole blood.

The chain employs TRBV20-1 and TRBJ1-6; 9 nucleotides align to TRBD1. This TCR derives from a female donor in good health. Some clones in this sample may be carry-over from other donors' samples. The sequenced material came from whole blood. CDR3 nucleotide sequence: TGCAGTGCTGGTTCTCCGGGACAGGGAAGTTCACCCCTCCACTTT. Protein sequence: CSAGSPGQGSSPLHF.